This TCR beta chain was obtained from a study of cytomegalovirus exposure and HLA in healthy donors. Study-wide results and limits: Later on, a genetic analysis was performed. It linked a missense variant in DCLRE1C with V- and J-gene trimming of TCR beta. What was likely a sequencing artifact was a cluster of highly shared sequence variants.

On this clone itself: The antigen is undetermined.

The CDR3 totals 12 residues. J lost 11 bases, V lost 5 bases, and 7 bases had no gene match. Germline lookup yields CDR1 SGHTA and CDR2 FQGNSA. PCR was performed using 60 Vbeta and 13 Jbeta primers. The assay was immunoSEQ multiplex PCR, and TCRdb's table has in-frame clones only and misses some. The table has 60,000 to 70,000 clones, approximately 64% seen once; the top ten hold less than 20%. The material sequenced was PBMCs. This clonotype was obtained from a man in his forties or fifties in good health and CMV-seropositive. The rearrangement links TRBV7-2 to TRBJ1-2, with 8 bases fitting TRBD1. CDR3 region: CASSQDRESYTF. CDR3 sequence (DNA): TGTGCCAGCAGCCAGGACAGGGAGAGTTACACCTTC.